Below, 28 T cell receptor beta chains from the same sample are listed, as sequenced in a study of beta chain features in type 1 diabetes. Reverse transcribing all isolated RNA meant expressed TCRB transcripts were sequenced. Only in-frame clones appear in the TCRdb table, and some are missing; sequencing was by immunoSEQ multiplex PCR. The sample yields roughly 230,000 clones, about 10% seen once. Sequenced sample: naive CD4+ T cells from blood. These receptors originate from a woman aged 18-29 years in good health.

There are many counts of this clone. The same CDR3 also results from other DNA sequences found in this sample. This chain connects TRBV18 to TRBJ1-1; no clear D gene. The CDR3 extends over 13 amino acids. The germline V gene encodes CDR1 KGHSH and CDR2 LQKENI. V gave up 3 bases and J gave up 1 base, with 6 bases separating them. CDR3 region: CASSPLWNTEAFF. As DNA, the CDR3 is TGTGCCAGCTCACCCCTGTGGAACACTGAAGCTTTCTTT.

The chain employs TRBV27 and TRBJ2-7; 9 bases are a match to TRBD2. CDR1 is MNHEY, CDR2 SMNVEV, per germline (reference sequence). V lost 5 bases, J lost 0 bases, and 8 bases stayed unmatched. The CDR3 covers 16 residues. CDR3 in amino acids: CASSLLGREGSYEQYF. In DNA, the CDR3 is TGTGCCAGCAGTCTTCTAGGGCGGGAGGGCTCCTACGAGCAGTACTTC.

This chain joins TRBV11-2 and TRBJ2-1; D is possibly TRBD2 (6 bases). The V gene's germline CDR1 is SGHAT and CDR2 FQNNGV. V lost 5 bases and J lost 8, with 19 bases in between. There are 15 residues in the CDR3. This chain's CDR3 is CASSHSRDFMDEQFF. Here the CDR3 DNA reads TGTGCCAGCAGCCACTCGAGGGACTTTATGGATGAGCAGTTCTTC.

The chain recombines TRBV5-1 with TRBJ2-7; possibly TRBD1 for D (6 bases). This CDR3 comprises 15 residues. V was trimmed by 0 bases and J by 7 bases, leaving 17 bases between them. The germline V gene has CDR1 SGHRS and CDR2 YFSETQ. DNA of the CDR3: TGCGCCAGCAGCTTGGAGAAACAGGGTTGGGGGGAGCAGTACTTC. It codes for CASSLEKQGWGEQYF.

This clone showed up just a few times. This chain joins TRBV12-5 and TRBJ2-1, with D possibly matching TRBD1 (7 bases). The length of the CDR3 is 14 residues. CDR1 and CDR2 from the germline V gene are LGHNT and FRNRAP. Trimming stripped 6 bases from V and 13 bases from J, with 22 bases between. CDR3 residues: CASGHGGQGGGQFF. Written as DNA, the CDR3 is TGTGCTAGTGGCCACGGTGGGCAGGGGGGAGGACAGTTCTTC.

The V call is TRBV2, the J call TRBJ2-1; TRBD1 agrees at 8 bases. Trimming removed 6 bases from V and 3 bases from J; junction bases left unmatched: 10. The CDR3 consists of 16 residues. Germline CDR1 SNHLY, CDR2 FYNNEI. DNA of the CDR3: TGTGCCAGCAGGGAACACAGGGGGAGTTACTACAATGAGCAGTTCTTC. It codes for CASREHRGSYYNEQFF.

This clone was recorded at least ten times. The chain uses TRBV7-9 and TRBJ2-7, with 7 bases matching TRBD1. Germline V gene lookup returns CDR1 SEHNR and CDR2 FQNEAQ (reference sequence). V gave up 5 bases and J gave up 6 bases; unmatched junction bases: 10. This CDR3 is 14 amino acids long. The CDR3, as DNA: TGTGCCAGCAGCCAGAGAGGGGGCCCGGGCGAGCAGTACTTC. Its translation is CASSQRGGPGEQYF.

This clone was recorded a few times. The CDR3 sequence is CASSSGQGSSQPQHF. CDR3 bases: TGTGCCAGCAGCTCAGGACAGGGTTCAAGCCAGCCCCAGCATTTT. J is TRBJ1-5 and V is TRBV7-8, with TRBD1 matching over 8 bases. V lost 4 bases to trimming and J lost 7 bases; unmatched junction nucleotides: 9. Looked up from germline, CDR1 is SGHVS and CDR2 is FQNEAQ. This CDR3 has 15 amino acids.

This clone showed up just a few times. The V gene is TRBV18, the J gene TRBJ1-2, with D possibly being TRBD1 (5 bases). V was pared by 4 bases and J by 8 bases, with 17 bases between. The CDR3 length is 14 residues. In germline, CDR1 is KGHSH, CDR2 LQKENI. This CDR3 reads CASSHNDSPEGYTF. The CDR3 coding sequence is TGTGCCAGCTCACATAACGACAGCCCGGAGGGCTACACCTTC. The full variable domain, in which reference TRBV18 and TRBJ1-2 provide the parts outside the CDR3, is NAGVMQNPRHLVRRRGQEARLRCSPMKGHSHVYWYRQLPEEGLKFMVYLQKENIIDESGMPKERFSAEFPKEGPSILRIQQVVRGDSAAYFCASSHNDSPEGYTFGSGTRLTVV.

This clone has only a few counts. The DNA for the CDR3 is TGTGCCAGCGCGGGAGGTGACAATGAGCAGTTCTTC. Translated: CASAGGDNEQFF. The chain joins TRBV6-6 to TRBJ2-1, with TRBD2 matching 8 bases. The CDR3 covers 12 residues. Germline V gives CDR1 MNHNY, CDR2 SVGAGI (reference sequence). The junction had 2 bases not matched to a gene; V was cut back by 8 bases and J by 5 bases.

The chain employs TRBV6-1 and TRBJ1-2; 8 bases fit TRBD1. Germline loops: CDR1 MNHNS, CDR2 SASEGT. This CDR3 is built from 16 residues. V gave up 3 bases and J gave up 4 bases; unmatched junction bases: 10. The CDR3 spells CASSDSSRGHGYGYTF. The DNA for the CDR3 is TGTGCCAGCAGTGATTCTAGCAGGGGGCACGGCTATGGCTACACCTTC.

A few counts support this clone. V and J are TRBV18 and TRBJ2-5, with 8 positions matching TRBD2. J was trimmed by 2 bases and V by 5 bases; bases with no gene match: 4. CDR1 KGHSH and CDR2 LQKENI come from the germline V gene. This CDR3 region has 14 residues. CDR3 loop: CASSSLAAQETQYF. The CDR3 bases are TGTGCCAGCTCATCACTAGCGGCTCAAGAGACCCAGTACTTC. Together with reference TRBV18 and TRBJ2-5, the CDR3 gives the full variable domain: NAGVMQNPRHLVRRRGQEARLRCSPMKGHSHVYWYRQLPEEGLKFMVYLQKENIIDESGMPKERFSAEFPKEGPSILRIQQVVRGDSAAYFCASSSLAAQETQYFGPGTRLLVL.

This chain connects TRBV5-1 to TRBJ2-3, with 12 positions matching TRBD1. The length of the CDR3 is 14 residues. With 6 bases clipped from V and 5 bases from J, the junction kept 4 bases outside the gene matches. Germline V lookup: CDR1 SGHRS, CDR2 YFSETQ. CDR3 in amino acids: CASKGQGAGDTQYF. The CDR3 DNA reads TGCGCCAGCAAGGGACAGGGGGCAGGAGATACGCAGTATTTT.

This clone occurred once. The rearrangement joins TRBV4-1 to TRBJ1-4, with TRBD1 as a possible D gene (6 bases). The CDR3 is 15 residues long. The V gene's germline CDR1 is MGHRA and CDR2 YSYEKL. V dropped 2 bases and J dropped 8 bases, with 15 bases sitting between them. The CDR3 loop is CASSQLQGLAEKLFF. CDR3 DNA: TGCGCCAGCAGCCAATTACAGGGTTTGGCGGAAAAACTGTTTTTT.

CDR3 bases: TGTGCCAGCAGTCTCGGACAGGGGACAAACGAGCAGTACTTC. Residues: CASSLGQGTNEQYF. The chain recombines TRBV28 with TRBJ2-7, with 9 positions matching TRBD1. Germline CDR1 is MDHEN and CDR2 is SYDVKM. The CDR3 is 14 residues long. With 5 bases clipped from V and 5 bases from J, the junction kept 7 bases outside the gene matches. The complete variable domain, with remaining parts taken from reference TRBV28 and TRBJ2-7, reads DVKVTQSSRYLVKRTGEKVFLECVQDMDHENMFWYRQDPGLGLRLIYFSYDVKMKEKGDIPEGYSVSREKKERFSLILESASTNQTSMYLCASSLGQGTNEQYFGPGTRLTVT.

This chain uses TRBV7-9 with TRBJ2-2; 7 nucleotides agree with TRBD1. V lost 5 bases to trimming and J lost 3 bases; unmatched junction nucleotides: 9. This CDR3 has 16 amino acids. Germline loops: CDR1 SEHNR, CDR2 FQNEAQ (reference sequence). CDR3 sequence: CASSLGQVKDTGELFF. The DNA for the CDR3 is TGTGCCAGCAGCCTCGGACAGGTGAAGGACACCGGGGAGCTGTTTTTT. Variable domain in full (rest from reference TRBV7-9 and TRBJ2-2): DTGVSQNPRHKITKRGQNVTFRCDPISEHNRLYWYRQTLGQGPEFLTYFQNEAQLEKSRLLSDRFSAERPKGSFSTLEIQRTEQGDSAMYLCASSLGQVKDTGELFFGEGSRLTVL.

This clone has a handful of counts. The chain couples TRBV5-1 to TRBJ2-2, with D tentatively TRBD2 (5 bases). The length of the CDR3 is 16 residues. Trimming stripped 4 bases from V and 0 bases from J, with 13 bases between. Germline assignment: CDR1 SGHRS and CDR2 YFSETQ. CDR3 sequence (DNA): TGCGCCAGCAGCCCAGACTATCTGGCGAACACCGGGGAGCTGTTTTTT. This translates into CASSPDYLANTGELFF.

The V call is TRBV30, the J call TRBJ2-6; tentatively, D is TRBD1 (6 bases). The ends were cut back, 0 bases at V and 7 bases at J, with 10 bases in the middle. The CDR3 has 14 amino acids. Germline CDR1 reads GTSNPN; CDR2 reads SVGIG (reference sequence). The CDR3 sequence is CAWSVVQGANVLTF. CDR3 coding DNA: TGTGCCTGGAGTGTAGTACAGGGAGCCAACGTCCTGACTTTC.

The chain employs TRBV18 and TRBJ2-2, with 9 bases that match TRBD1. The ends lost 3 bases at V and 2 bases at J; junction bases unmatched: 4. The CDR3 spans 16 residues. CDR1 KGHSH and CDR2 LQKENI come from the germline V gene. In nucleotides, the CDR3 is TGTGCCAGCTCACCTCCGGGACAGGGCAACACCGGGGAGCTGTTTTTT. This encodes CASSPPGQGNTGELFF. The entire variable domain, with the rest obtained from reference TRBV18 and TRBJ2-2, is as follows: NAGVMQNPRHLVRRRGQEARLRCSPMKGHSHVYWYRQLPEEGLKFMVYLQKENIIDESGMPKERFSAEFPKEGPSILRIQQVVRGDSAAYFCASSPPGQGNTGELFFGEGSRLTVL.

The table lists this clone with a few counts. The rearrangement joins TRBV5-1 to TRBJ1-2, with TRBD1 matching over 7 bases. CDR3 length: 14 amino acids. With V trimmed by 5 bases and J by 0 bases, 4 bases remained unmatched. Germline CDR1 is SGHRS and CDR2 is YFSETQ. CDR3 coding DNA: TGCGCCAGCAGTAGTGGGACAGCTAACTATGGCTACACCTTC. This gives the protein CASSSGTANYGYTF.

This clone was counted only a few times. This chain uses TRBV7-3 with TRBJ1-2; D is uncertain. The germline V gene encodes CDR1 SGHTA and CDR2 FQGTGA. V gave up 1 base and J gave up 6 bases, with 12 bases separating them. The CDR3 contains 14 residues. In DNA form, the CDR3 reads TGTGCCAGCAGCTTAAATGACTGGGGAGATGGCTACACCTTC. Its protein is CASSLNDWGDGYTF.

V and J are TRBV10-1 and TRBJ2-1, with TRBD2 matching 10 bases. Trimming at V came to 3 bases and at J to 5 bases, leaving 4 bases not matched to a gene. CDR1 is WNHNN and CDR2 is SYGVQD in the germline V gene (reference sequence). The CDR3 is made up of 15 amino acids. CDR3 coding DNA: TGCGCCAGCAGTGATCTAGCGGGGGTAAACAATGAGCAGTTCTTC. It yields the protein CASSDLAGVNNEQFF.

This clone showed up just a few times. The rearrangement joins TRBV30 to TRBJ2-7; 10 bases agree with TRBD1. Germline CDR1 GTSNPN, CDR2 SVGIG (reference sequence). After removal of 6 bases from V and 3 bases from J, the junction contained 8 bases not matched to a gene. The CDR3 loop spans 14 amino acids. Written as DNA, the CDR3 is TGTGCCTGTGAGTTCCGGACAGGGGGCTACGAGCAGTACTTC. It translates to CACEFRTGGYEQYF.

This clone showed up just a few times. This rearrangement joins TRBV5-1 to TRBJ2-1; 10 bases are a match to TRBD1. J gave up 0 bases and V 3 bases, and 3 bases lay outside the gene matches. Germline CDR1 is SGHRS and CDR2 is YFSETQ. The CDR3 has 16 amino acids. The chain's CDR3 is CASSSRTGGSYNEQFF. In DNA, the CDR3 is TGCGCCAGCAGCTCTCGGACAGGGGGCTCCTACAATGAGCAGTTCTTC. Looking up the rest from reference TRBV5-1 and TRBJ2-1 gives the full variable domain: KAGVTQTPRYLIKTRGQQVTLSCSPISGHRSVSWYQQTPGQGLQFLFEYFSETQRNKGNFPGRFSGRQFSNSRSEMNVSTLELGDSALYLCASSSRTGGSYNEQFFGPGTRLTVL.

The chain links TRBV5-8 to TRBJ2-5, with D perhaps matching TRBD2 (7 bases). The CDR3 is 13 residues long. Germline V gene sequence: CDR1 SGHTS, CDR2 YDEGEE. V gave up 2 bases and J gave up 6 bases, with 11 bases separating them. CDR3 DNA: TGTGCCAGCAGCTTACAGGGAGGGAAGACCCAGTACTTC. This encodes CASSLQGGKTQYF.

The table lists this clone with many counts. This chain uses TRBV7-2 with TRBJ2-1, with unresolved D. CDR3 length: 13 amino acids. Trimming removed 5 bases at V and 9 bases at J, with 14 bases between. Germline loops: CDR1 SGHTA, CDR2 FQGNSA. This chain's CDR3 is CASSAPSRSEQFF. CDR3 bases: TGTGCCAGCAGCGCCCCTTCTAGAAGTGAGCAGTTCTTC. The full variable domain, rest sourced from reference TRBV7-2 and TRBJ2-1, is GAGVSQSPSNKVTEKGKDVELRCDPISGHTALYWYRQSLGQGLEFLIYFQGNSAPDKSGLPSDRFSAERTGGSVSTLTIQRTQQEDSAVYLCASSAPSRSEQFFGPGTRLTVL.

The chain is built from TRBV18 and TRBJ1-1; 9 bases align to TRBD1. V shed 4 bases, J shed 11 bases, and the junction held 8 bases outside the gene matches. Germline V gene sequence: CDR1 KGHSH, CDR2 LQKENI. CDR3 length: 13 amino acids. The CDR3 is CASSRDRDLRAFF. CDR3 sequence (DNA): TGTGCCAGCTCACGGGACAGGGATCTCCGGGCTTTCTTT.

The chain uses TRBV19 and TRBJ1-5, with D tentatively TRBD1 (6 bases). This CDR3 is built from 14 residues. Germline CDR1 LNHDA, CDR2 SQIVND (reference sequence). The ends were cut back, 4 bases at V and 5 bases at J, with 12 bases in the middle. Here the CDR3 DNA reads TGTGCCAGTAGTACTTACAGGGCGGATCAGCCCCAGCATTTT. This codes for CASSTYRADQPQHF. Together with reference TRBV19 and TRBJ1-5, the CDR3 gives the full variable domain: DGGITQSPKYLFRKEGQNVTLSCEQNLNHDAMYWYRQDPGQGLRLIYYSQIVNDFQKGDIAEGYSVSREKKESFPLTVTSAQKNPTAFYLCASSTYRADQPQHFGDGTRLSIL.